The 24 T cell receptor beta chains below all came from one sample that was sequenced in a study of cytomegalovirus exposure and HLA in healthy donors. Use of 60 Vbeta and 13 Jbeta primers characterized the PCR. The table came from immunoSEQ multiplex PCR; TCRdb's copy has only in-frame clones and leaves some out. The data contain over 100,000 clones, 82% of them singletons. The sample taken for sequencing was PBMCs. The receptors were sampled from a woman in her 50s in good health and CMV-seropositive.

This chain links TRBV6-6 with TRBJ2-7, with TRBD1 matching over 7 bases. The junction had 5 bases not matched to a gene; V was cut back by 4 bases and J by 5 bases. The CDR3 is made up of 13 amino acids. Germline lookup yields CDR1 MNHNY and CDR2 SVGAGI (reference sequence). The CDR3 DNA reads TGTGCCAGCAGTTTCGACAGGGCCCACGAGCAGTACTTC. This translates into CASSFDRAHEQYF.

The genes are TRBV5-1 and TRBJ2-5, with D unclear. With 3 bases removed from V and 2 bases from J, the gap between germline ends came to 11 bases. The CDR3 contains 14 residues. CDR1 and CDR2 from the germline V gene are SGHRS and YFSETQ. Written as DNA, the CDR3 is TGCGCCAGCAGCTCCATACCCAGACAAGAGACCCAGTACTTC. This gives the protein CASSSIPRQETQYF.

The CDR3 is CASTLQGATEAFF. The CDR3 nucleotides are TGTGCCAGCACCTTACAGGGGGCAACTGAAGCTTTCTTT. The chain recombines TRBV6-1 with TRBJ1-1; TRBD1 aligns across 9 bases. This CDR3 spans 13 amino acids. The V segment lost 7 bases and the J segment 5 bases; nucleotides outside the gene matches: 5. Germline V gene sequence: CDR1 MNHNS, CDR2 SASEGT.

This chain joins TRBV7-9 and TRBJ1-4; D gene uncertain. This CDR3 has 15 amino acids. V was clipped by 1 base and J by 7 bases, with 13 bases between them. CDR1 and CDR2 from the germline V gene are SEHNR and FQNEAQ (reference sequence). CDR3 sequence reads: CASSLVMGSVEKLFF. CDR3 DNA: TGTGCCAGCAGCTTAGTAATGGGCTCGGTTGAAAAACTGTTTTTT. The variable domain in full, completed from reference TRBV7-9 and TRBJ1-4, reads DTGVSQNPRHKITKRGQNVTFRCDPISEHNRLYWYRQTLGQGPEFLTYFQNEAQLEKSRLLSDRFSAERPKGSFSTLEIQRTEQGDSAMYLCASSLVMGSVEKLFFGSGTQLSVL.

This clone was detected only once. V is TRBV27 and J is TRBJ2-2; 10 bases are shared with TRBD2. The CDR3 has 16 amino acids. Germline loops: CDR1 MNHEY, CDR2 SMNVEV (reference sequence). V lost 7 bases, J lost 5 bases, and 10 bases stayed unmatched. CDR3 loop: CASTRSGLAATGELFF. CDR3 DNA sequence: TGTGCCAGCACCCGATCCGGACTAGCGGCTACCGGGGAGCTGTTTTTT.

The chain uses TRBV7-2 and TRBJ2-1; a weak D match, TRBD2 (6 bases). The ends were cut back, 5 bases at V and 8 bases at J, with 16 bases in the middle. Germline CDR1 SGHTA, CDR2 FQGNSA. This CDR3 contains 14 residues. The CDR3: CASSPRLVRDEQFF. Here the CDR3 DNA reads TGTGCCAGCAGCCCGAGACTAGTTCGGGATGAGCAGTTCTTC.

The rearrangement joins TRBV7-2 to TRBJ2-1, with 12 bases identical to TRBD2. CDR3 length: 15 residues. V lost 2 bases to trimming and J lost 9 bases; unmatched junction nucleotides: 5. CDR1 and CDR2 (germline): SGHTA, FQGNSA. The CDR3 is CASSLLAGGPGEQFF. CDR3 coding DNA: TGTGCCAGCAGCTTACTAGCGGGGGGGCCCGGTGAGCAGTTCTTC.

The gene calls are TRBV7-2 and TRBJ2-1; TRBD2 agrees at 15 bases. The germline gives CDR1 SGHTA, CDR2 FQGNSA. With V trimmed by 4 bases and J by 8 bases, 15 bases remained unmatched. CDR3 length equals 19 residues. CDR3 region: CASSSPRRLGTSGGYEQFF. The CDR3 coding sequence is TGTGCCAGCAGCTCGCCTAGGCGGCTGGGGACTAGCGGGGGGTATGAGCAGTTCTTC.

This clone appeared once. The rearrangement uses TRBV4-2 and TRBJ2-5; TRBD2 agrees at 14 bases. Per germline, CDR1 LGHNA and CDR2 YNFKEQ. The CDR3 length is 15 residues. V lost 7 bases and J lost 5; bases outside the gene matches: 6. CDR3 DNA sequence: TGTGCCAGCAAGACTAGCGGGAGGGCCTGGGAGACCCAGTACTTC. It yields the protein CASKTSGRAWETQYF.

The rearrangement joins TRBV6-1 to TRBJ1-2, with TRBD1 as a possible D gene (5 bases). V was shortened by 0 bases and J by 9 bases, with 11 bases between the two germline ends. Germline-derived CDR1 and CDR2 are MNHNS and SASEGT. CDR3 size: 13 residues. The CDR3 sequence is CASSEAAGYSYTF. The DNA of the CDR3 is TGTGCCAGCAGTGAAGCGGCAGGGTACAGCTACACCTTC.

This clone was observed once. The CDR3 is CASSLTGNTGELFF. Here the CDR3 DNA reads TGTGCCAGCAGCTTAACCGGGAACACCGGGGAGCTGTTTTTT. This sequence joins TRBV7-9 and TRBJ2-2; D call uncertain. Per the germline V gene, CDR1 is SEHNR and CDR2 is FQNEAQ (reference sequence). The CDR3 sequence is 14 residues long. V lost 2 bases to trimming and J lost 1 base, with 5 bases between them. The entire variable domain, with the rest obtained from reference TRBV7-9 and TRBJ2-2, is as follows: DTGVSQNPRHKITKRGQNVTFRCDPISEHNRLYWYRQTLGQGPEFLTYFQNEAQLEKSRLLSDRFSAERPKGSFSTLEIQRTEQGDSAMYLCASSLTGNTGELFFGEGSRLTVL.

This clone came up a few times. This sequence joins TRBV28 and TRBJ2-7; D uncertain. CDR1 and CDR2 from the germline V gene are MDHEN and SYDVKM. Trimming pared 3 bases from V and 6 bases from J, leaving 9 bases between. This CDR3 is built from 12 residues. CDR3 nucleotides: TGTGCCAGCAGTTTCTACCCCCTCGAGCAGTACTTC. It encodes CASSFYPLEQYF.

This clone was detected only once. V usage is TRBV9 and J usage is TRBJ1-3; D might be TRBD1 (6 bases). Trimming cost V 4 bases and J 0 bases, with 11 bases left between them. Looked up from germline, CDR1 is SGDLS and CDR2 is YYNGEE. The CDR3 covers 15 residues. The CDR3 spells CASSRQVSSGNTIYF. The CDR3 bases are TGTGCCAGCAGCCGACAGGTTAGCTCTGGAAACACCATATATTTT.

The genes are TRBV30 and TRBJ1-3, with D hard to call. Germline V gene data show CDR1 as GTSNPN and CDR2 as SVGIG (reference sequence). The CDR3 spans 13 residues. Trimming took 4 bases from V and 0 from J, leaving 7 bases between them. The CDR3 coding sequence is TGTGCCTGGAACATGATCTCTGGAAACACCATATATTTT. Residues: CAWNMISGNTIYF. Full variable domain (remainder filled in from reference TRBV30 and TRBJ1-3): SQTIHQWPATLVQPVGSPLSLECTVEGTSNPNLYWYRQAAGRGLQLLFYSVGIGQISSEVPQNLSASRPQDRQFILSSKKLLLSDSGFYLCAWNMISGNTIYFGEGSWLTVV.

In DNA, the CDR3 is TGTGCCAGCAGCTTGTGGGGGCCGAGCTCCTATAATTCACCCCTCCACTTT. It codes for CASSLWGPSSYNSPLHF. The chain uses TRBV5-5 and TRBJ1-6, with a possible D match to TRBD1 (6 bases). The CDR3 totals 17 residues. Between the trimmed V and J ends, which lost 1 base and 0 bases, there was a span of 11 bases. Looked up from germline, CDR1 is SGHKS and CDR2 is YYEKEE (reference sequence).

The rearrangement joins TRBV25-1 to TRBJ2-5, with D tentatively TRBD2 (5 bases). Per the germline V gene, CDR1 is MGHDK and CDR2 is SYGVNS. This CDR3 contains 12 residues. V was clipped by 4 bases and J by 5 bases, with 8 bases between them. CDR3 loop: CASSARGETQYF. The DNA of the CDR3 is TGTGCCAGCAGTGCTCGAGGGGAGACCCAGTACTTC.

Here the CDR3 DNA reads TGTGCCAGCAGCTTACGGAGGACCGGGGAGCTGTTTTTT. Translated: CASSLRRTGELFF. The genes are TRBV7-3 and TRBJ2-2; D may be TRBD2 (5 bases). CDR1 is SGHTA, CDR2 FQGTGA, per germline. The V gene lost 2 bases and the J gene lost 5 bases, with 6 bases spanning the gap. The CDR3 consists of 13 residues.

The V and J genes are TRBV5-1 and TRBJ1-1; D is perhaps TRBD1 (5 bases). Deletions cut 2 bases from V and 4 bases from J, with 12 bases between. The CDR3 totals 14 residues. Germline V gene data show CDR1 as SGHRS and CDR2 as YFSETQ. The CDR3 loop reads CASSFQTGGTEAFF. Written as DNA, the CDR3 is TGCGCCAGCAGCTTCCAGACCGGGGGCACTGAAGCTTTCTTT.

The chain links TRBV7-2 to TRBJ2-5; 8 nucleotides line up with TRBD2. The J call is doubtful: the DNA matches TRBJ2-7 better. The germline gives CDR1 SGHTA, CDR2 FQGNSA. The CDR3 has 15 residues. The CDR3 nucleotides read TGTGCCAGCAGCTTATCCCGCGGGGGGTCCTACGAGCAGTACTTC. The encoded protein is CASSLSRGGSYEQYF.

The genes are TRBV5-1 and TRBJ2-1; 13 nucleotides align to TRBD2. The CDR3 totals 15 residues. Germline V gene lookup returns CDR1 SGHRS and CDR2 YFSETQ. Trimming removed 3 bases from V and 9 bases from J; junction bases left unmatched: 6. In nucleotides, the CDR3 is TGCGCCAGCAGCTCACTAGCGGGAGGGCCGGTTGAGCAGTTCTTC. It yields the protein CASSSLAGGPVEQFF.

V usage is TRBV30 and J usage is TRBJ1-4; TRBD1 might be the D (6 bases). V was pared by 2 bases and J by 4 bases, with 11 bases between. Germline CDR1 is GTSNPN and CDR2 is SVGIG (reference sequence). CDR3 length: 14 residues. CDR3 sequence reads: CAWSWGQLNEKLFF. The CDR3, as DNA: TGTGCCTGGAGTTGGGGGCAGCTTAATGAAAAACTGTTTTTT.

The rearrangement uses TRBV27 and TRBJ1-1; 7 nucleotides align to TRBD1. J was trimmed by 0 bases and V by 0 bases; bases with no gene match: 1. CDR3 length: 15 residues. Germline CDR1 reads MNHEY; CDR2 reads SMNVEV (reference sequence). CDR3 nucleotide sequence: TGTGCCAGCAGTTTATCGGACAGGTTGAACACTGAAGCTTTCTTT. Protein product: CASSLSDRLNTEAFF.

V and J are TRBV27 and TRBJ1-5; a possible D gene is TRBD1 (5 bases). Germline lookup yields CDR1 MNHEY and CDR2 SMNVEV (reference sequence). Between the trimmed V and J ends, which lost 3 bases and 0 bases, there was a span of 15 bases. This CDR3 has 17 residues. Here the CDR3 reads CASSFGRAWYSNQPQHF. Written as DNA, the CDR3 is TGTGCCAGCAGTTTCGGCAGGGCGTGGTATAGCAATCAGCCCCAGCATTTT.

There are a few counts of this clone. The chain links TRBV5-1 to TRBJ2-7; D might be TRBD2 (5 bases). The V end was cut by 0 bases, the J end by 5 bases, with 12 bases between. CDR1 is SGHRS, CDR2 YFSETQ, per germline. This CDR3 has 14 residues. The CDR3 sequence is CASSLAGSLDEQYF. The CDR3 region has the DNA TGCGCCAGCAGCTTGGCTGGGAGCCTCGACGAGCAGTACTTC.